This T cell receptor beta chain was found in a study of neurological immune-mediated disorders. Each CDR3 protein gets one entry after TCRdb re-called the 5' RACE reads with MiXCR. The sample has tens of thousands of distinct CDR3 sequences; 3.2% are singletons. This clonotype was observed many times. Time point specified: longitudinal time-point 1 (baseline). The V gene's germline CDR1 is SEHNR and CDR2 FQNEAQ (reference sequence). The CDR3 contains 14 residues. J lost 4 bases, V lost 5 bases, and 5 bases had no gene match. Sequencing was carried out using PBMCs. The receptor's source is a woman aged 60-75 years with multiple sclerosis. The V and J genes are TRBV7-9 and TRBJ2-1; 7 bases line up with TRBD1. This chain's CDR3 is CASSPPGQYNEQFF. CDR3 coding DNA: TGTGCCAGCAGCCCGCCGGGACAGTACAATGAGCAGTTCTTC.